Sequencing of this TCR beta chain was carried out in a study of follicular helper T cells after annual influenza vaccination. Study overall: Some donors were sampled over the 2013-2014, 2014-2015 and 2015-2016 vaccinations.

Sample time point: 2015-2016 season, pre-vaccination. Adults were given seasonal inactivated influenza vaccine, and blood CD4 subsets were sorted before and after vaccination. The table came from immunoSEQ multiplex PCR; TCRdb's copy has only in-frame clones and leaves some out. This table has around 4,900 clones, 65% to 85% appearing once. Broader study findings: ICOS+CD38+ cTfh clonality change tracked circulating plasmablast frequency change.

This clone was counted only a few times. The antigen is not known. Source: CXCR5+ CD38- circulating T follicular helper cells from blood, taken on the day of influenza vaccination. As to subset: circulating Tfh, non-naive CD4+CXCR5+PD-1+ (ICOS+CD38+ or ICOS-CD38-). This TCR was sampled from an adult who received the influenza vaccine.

CDR3 in amino acids: CASSSGGGGGNEQFF. In DNA form, the CDR3 reads TGTGCCAGCAGCTCGGGAGGCGGGGGGGGAAATGAGCAGTTCTTC. The chain links TRBV11-2 to TRBJ2-1, with 9 bases matching TRBD2. The junction had 8 bases not matched to a gene; V was cut back by 4 bases and J by 7 bases. The CDR3 extends over 15 amino acids. Looked up from germline, CDR1 is SGHAT and CDR2 is FQNNGV.